The 19 T cell receptor beta chains below all came from one sample that was sequenced in a study of blood T cell repertoires in COVID-19. Profiling relied on immunoSEQ multiplex PCR, and the TCRdb table lists in-frame clones only, not all of them. This sample carries roughly 270,000 clones, over 75% of them seen once, and the ten largest clones take approximately 8.8%. The sequenced material came from peripheral blood. The receptors here all came from a man in his late teens or twenties with active or convalescent COVID-19.

The genes are TRBV5-1 and TRBJ2-4, with 10 bases identical to TRBD1. V trimming: 4 bases; J trimming: 5 bases; junction bases outside the gene matches: 6. Germline V gives CDR1 SGHRS, CDR2 YFSETQ. The length of the CDR3 is 15 residues. CDR3 nucleotide sequence: TGCGCCAGCAGCACGGACAGGGGGTCCCAAAACATTCAGTACTTC. This sequence encodes CASSTDRGSQNIQYF.

This clone was counted once. The chain recombines TRBV5-1 with TRBJ2-3; D perhaps matches TRBD2 (5 bases). Trimming took 10 bases from V and 5 from J, leaving 17 bases between them. Germline CDR1 reads SGHRS; CDR2 reads YFSETQ. The CDR3 is made up of 13 amino acids. CDR3 amino acids: CALVYGGRDTQYF. The CDR3 nucleotides are TGCGCCCTAGTGTACGGCGGGCGAGATACGCAGTATTTT.

This clone has only one observation. V usage is TRBV18 and J usage is TRBJ1-4; D call uncertain. Germline values: CDR1 KGHSH, CDR2 LQKENI. The CDR3 length is 14 residues. V lost 4 bases and J 0 bases, leaving 6 bases between the germline ends. CDR3 sequence (DNA): TGTGCCAGCTCACGCGATGCAACTAATGAAAAACTGTTTTTT. It is translated as CASSRDATNEKLFF.

The chain carries TRBV7-3 and TRBJ2-2, with a possible D match to TRBD2 (5 bases). The CDR3 loop spans 16 amino acids. Germline values: CDR1 SGHTA, CDR2 FQGTGA. The V gene lost 5 bases and the J gene lost 2 bases, with 15 bases spanning the gap. As DNA, the CDR3 is TGTGCCAGCAGCCCAGGACTCGGAAAAAACACCGGGGAGCTGTTTTTT. It codes for CASSPGLGKNTGELFF.

This sequence joins TRBV25-1 and TRBJ2-1; perhaps TRBD2 as D (7 bases). The V end was cut by 4 bases, the J end by 3 bases, with 10 bases between. CDR1 is MGHDK, CDR2 SYGVNS, per germline. This CDR3 comprises 14 residues. The CDR3 DNA is TGTGCCAGCAGTGTCGGGGGGCACTACAATGAGCAGTTCTTC. Translated: CASSVGGHYNEQFF.

This clone was recorded a few times. This chain links TRBV13 with TRBJ1-2; 7 nucleotides align to TRBD1. J gave up 8 bases and V 4 bases, and 10 bases lay outside the gene matches. Per the germline V gene, CDR1 is PRHDT and CDR2 is FYEKMQ (reference sequence). This CDR3 is built from 14 residues. CDR3 bases: TGTGCCAGCAGCTCCCCCTCCCAGGGGGTAGGCTACACCTTC. Protein: CASSSPSQGVGYTF.

The V gene is TRBV5-1, the J gene TRBJ2-1, with D tentatively TRBD1 (6 bases). The V end lost 0 bases, the J end lost 7 bases, and 11 bases lay between the germline ends. Germline V CDR1 and CDR2: SGHRS, YFSETQ. This CDR3 is built from 14 residues. CDR3 DNA sequence: TGCGCCAGCAGCTTGGGGGGGCCACCGAATGAGCAGTTCTTC. It translates to CASSLGGPPNEQFF.

The chain has TRBV19 and TRBJ2-7, with TRBD1 as a possible D gene (5 bases). The germline V and J ends were trimmed by 3 bases and 3 bases, with 12 bases remaining between them. From germline, CDR1 is LNHDA and CDR2 SQIVND (reference sequence). The CDR3 totals 14 residues. The CDR3: CASSIQGPGYEQYF. The CDR3, as DNA: TGTGCCAGTAGTATTCAGGGTCCTGGCTACGAGCAGTACTTC.

The genes are TRBV12-5 and TRBJ2-1; 10 bases are a match to TRBD2. This CDR3 contains 15 residues. Germline-derived CDR1 and CDR2 are LGHNT and FRNRAP. The J segment lost 2 bases and the V segment lost 6 bases, leaving 4 bases of the junction unmatched. The CDR3 protein is CASGALAGAYNEQFF. The DNA of the CDR3 is TGTGCTAGTGGCGCTCTAGCGGGGGCCTACAATGAGCAGTTCTTC.

The V call is TRBV29-1, the J call TRBJ2-5; TRBD1 aligns across 9 bases. V was clipped by 6 bases and J by 5 bases; unmatched bases: 13. The CDR3 length is 15 residues. The germline CDR1 and CDR2 sequences are SQVTM and ANQGSEA. DNA for the CDR3: TGCAGCGTCGCCTCCCAGACAGGGGGGTTGGAGACCCAGTACTTC. Its protein product is CSVASQTGGLETQYF.

CDR3 protein: CASSFLTYEQYF. In nucleotides, the CDR3 is TGTGCCAGCAGTTTTCTAACCTACGAGCAGTACTTC. The gene calls are TRBV13 and TRBJ2-7; D remains ambiguous. V gave up 6 bases and J gave up 2 bases, with 8 bases separating them. Germline loops: CDR1 PRHDT, CDR2 FYEKMQ (reference sequence). This CDR3 is built from 12 residues.

This rearrangement joins TRBV5-4 to TRBJ1-1, with D hard to call. Deletions cut 4 bases from V and 7 bases from J, with 8 bases between. Germline loops: CDR1 SGHNT, CDR2 YYREEE (reference sequence). The CDR3 is 11 amino acids. CDR3 region: CASSVGVEAFF. The CDR3 region has the DNA TGTGCCAGCAGCGTCGGGGTTGAAGCTTTCTTT.

The chain joins TRBV7-8 to TRBJ1-1; TRBD1 matches at 9 bases. The CDR3 consists of 15 residues. V lost 3 bases and J lost 6; bases outside the gene matches: 8. CDR1 is SGHVS and CDR2 is FQNEAQ in the germline V gene. The CDR3, as DNA: TGTGCCAGCAGCTTCCTGACAGGGGGTCTGGCTGAAGCTTTCTTT. Its protein is CASSFLTGGLAEAFF. The whole variable domain, remainder taken from reference TRBV7-8 and TRBJ1-1, is GAGVSQSPRYKVAKRGQDVALRCDPISGHVSLFWYQQALGQGPEFLTYFQNEAQLDKSGLPSDRFFAERPEGSVSTLKIQRTQQEDSAVYLCASSFLTGGLAEAFFGQGTRLTVV.

The gene calls are TRBV6-1 and TRBJ2-7, with 8 bases that match TRBD1. The germline V gene has CDR1 MNHNS and CDR2 SASEGT. The trim removed 3 bases at V and 4 bases at J, leaving 11 bases unmatched. CDR3 length: 16 residues. The CDR3 DNA sequence: TGTGCCAGCAGTGACCCGGGGACAGGTCCTGAATACGAGCAGTACTTC. Amino acids: CASSDPGTGPEYEQYF.

In its sample, this clone was seen a few times. The chain links TRBV28 to TRBJ2-6; possibly TRBD2 for D (7 bases). Germline CDR1 and CDR2: MDHEN and SYDVKM. V was clipped by 4 bases and J by 10 bases, with 14 bases between them. The CDR3 is 14 amino acids. The CDR3 loop is CASSSRRGPNVLTF. The CDR3, as DNA: TGTGCCAGCAGTTCCCGGCGGGGGCCGAACGTCCTGACTTTC. Complete variable domain (other parts from reference TRBV28 and TRBJ2-6): DVKVTQSSRYLVKRTGEKVFLECVQDMDHENMFWYRQDPGLGLRLIYFSYDVKMKEKGDIPEGYSVSREKKERFSLILESASTNQTSMYLCASSSRRGPNVLTFGAGSRLTVL.

The chain employs TRBV4-3 and TRBJ1-4; D uncertain. From germline, CDR1 is LGHNA and CDR2 YSLEER. The CDR3 totals 15 residues. Trimming took 1 base from V and 4 from J, leaving 10 bases between them. CDR3 sequence (DNA): TGCGCCAGCAGCCAAGGGGTCGGGGTTAATGAAAAACTGTTTTTT. Protein sequence: CASSQGVGVNEKLFF.

This chain uses TRBV7-8 with TRBJ2-3; 9 positions match TRBD2. Germline loops: CDR1 SGHVS, CDR2 FQNEAQ. V shed 1 base, J shed 12 bases, and the junction held 2 bases outside the gene matches. The CDR3 extends over 12 amino acids. CDR3 in DNA: TGTGCCAGCAGCTTAGAAGCGGGGGGTCAGTATTTT. It is translated as CASSLEAGGQYF.

This rearrangement joins TRBV5-4 to TRBJ2-2, with 8 bases matching TRBD2. Germline CDR1 is SGHNT and CDR2 is YYREEE (reference sequence). The CDR3 is made up of 15 amino acids. Trimming took 4 bases from V and 4 from J; bases not matched to a gene: 6. The DNA of the CDR3 is TGTGCCAGCAGCCAGGGACTAGGTCCCACCGGGGAGCTGTTTTTT. It specifies CASSQGLGPTGELFF.

The chain joins TRBV5-5 to TRBJ1-2, with D uncertain. The germline V and J ends were trimmed by 1 base and 4 bases, with 20 bases remaining between them. From germline, CDR1 is SGHKS and CDR2 YYEKEE (reference sequence). The CDR3 is made up of 17 amino acids. This chain's CDR3 is CASSLMPGSQQPYGYTF. Written as DNA, the CDR3 is TGTGCCAGCAGCTTGATGCCGGGGTCTCAACAGCCCTATGGCTACACCTTC.